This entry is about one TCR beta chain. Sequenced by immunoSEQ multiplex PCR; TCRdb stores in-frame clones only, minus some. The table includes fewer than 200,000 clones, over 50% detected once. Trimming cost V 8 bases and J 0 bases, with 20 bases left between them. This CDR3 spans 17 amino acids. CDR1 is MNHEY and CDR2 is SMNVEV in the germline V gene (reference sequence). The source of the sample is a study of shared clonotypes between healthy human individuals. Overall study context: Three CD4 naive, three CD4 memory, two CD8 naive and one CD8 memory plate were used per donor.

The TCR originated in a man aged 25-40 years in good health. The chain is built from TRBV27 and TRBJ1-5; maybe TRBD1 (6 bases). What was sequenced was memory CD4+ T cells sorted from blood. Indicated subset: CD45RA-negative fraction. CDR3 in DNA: TGTGCCAGCTCCCGGGGTCGGGGGGCCGGTAGCAATCAGCCCCAGCATTTT. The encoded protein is CASSRGRGAGSNQPQHF.